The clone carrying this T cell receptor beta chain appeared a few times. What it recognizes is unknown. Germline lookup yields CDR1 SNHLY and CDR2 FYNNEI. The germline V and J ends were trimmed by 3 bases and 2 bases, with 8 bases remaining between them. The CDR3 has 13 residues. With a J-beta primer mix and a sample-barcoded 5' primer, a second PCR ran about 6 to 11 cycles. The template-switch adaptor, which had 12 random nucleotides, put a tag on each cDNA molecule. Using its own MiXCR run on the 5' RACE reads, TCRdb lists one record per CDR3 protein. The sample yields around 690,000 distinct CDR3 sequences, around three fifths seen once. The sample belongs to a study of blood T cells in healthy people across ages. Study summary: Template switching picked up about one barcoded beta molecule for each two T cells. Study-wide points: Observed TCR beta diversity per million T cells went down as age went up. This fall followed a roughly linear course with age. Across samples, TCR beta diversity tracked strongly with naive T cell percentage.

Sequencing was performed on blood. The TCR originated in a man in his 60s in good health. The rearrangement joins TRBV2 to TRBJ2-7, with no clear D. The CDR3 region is CASSDYNTYEQYF. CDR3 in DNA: TGTGCCAGCAGTGACTACAACACCTACGAGCAGTACTTC.